These 25 T cell receptor beta chains were all obtained from the same sample, sequenced in a study of neurological immune-mediated disorders. TCRdb re-called the 5' RACE reads with MiXCR, one entry per CDR3 protein. The sample lists 65,000 to 90,000 distinct CDR3 sequences, around 10% occurring once. Sequences were obtained from PBMCs. These receptors were taken from a man in his forties in good health.

This clonotype was recorded at least ten times. The chain combines TRBV29-1 with TRBJ1-2; tentatively, D is TRBD1 (5 bases). The germline V gene encodes CDR1 SQVTM and CDR2 ANQGSEA. V was pared by 4 bases and J by 1 base, with 10 bases between. CDR3 size: 13 residues. The CDR3 DNA sequence: TGCAGCGTTGGACAGCTACTTAACTATGGCTACACCTTC. Translation gives CSVGQLLNYGYTF.

Many counts were recorded for this clonotype. The J gene is TRBJ2-7, the V gene TRBV24-1, with D hard to call. This CDR3 contains 13 residues. V lost 0 bases to trimming and J lost 6 bases, with 8 bases between them. Germline-derived CDR1 and CDR2 are KGHDR and SFDVKD. CDR3 nucleotide sequence: TGTGCCACCAGTGATTTGTCCGGTGCCGAGCAGTACTTC. Its protein is CATSDLSGAEQYF.

This clonotype was seen ten or more times. This chain uses TRBV5-1 with TRBJ2-7; no firm D call. The CDR3 is 15 residues long. Germline values: CDR1 SGHRS, CDR2 YFSETQ. Between the trimmed V and J ends, which lost 2 bases and 0 bases, there was a span of 12 bases. The CDR3 DNA follows: TGCGCCAGCAGCTTCGACGGGTACAGCTCCTACGAGCAGTACTTC. It specifies CASSFDGYSSYEQYF.

At least ten counts were recorded for this clonotype. This sequence joins TRBV27 and TRBJ2-7; TRBD2 agrees at 9 bases. Trimming removed 8 bases from V and 1 base from J; junction bases left unmatched: 6. The CDR3 extends over 14 amino acids. The germline V gene has CDR1 MNHEY and CDR2 SMNVEV (reference sequence). The chain's CDR3 is CASSGAGGSYEQYF. For the CDR3, the DNA is TGTGCCAGCTCCGGGGCGGGAGGGTCCTACGAGCAGTACTTC.

Regarding this clonotype: A single base separates this from a much larger clone, so it may be a read error. V usage is TRBV18 and J usage is TRBJ2-7; D perhaps matches TRBD1 (7 bases). CDR1 is KGHSH, CDR2 LQKENI, per germline. The CDR3 consists of 14 residues. DNA of the CDR3: TGTGTCAGCTCACCAGGGGGGCCAGCCTACGAGCAGTACTTC. Encoded protein: CVSSPGGPAYEQYF.

This clonotype was seen ten or more times. The chain carries TRBV25-1 and TRBJ2-1, with TRBD1 as a possible D gene (5 bases). CDR3 size: 17 residues. The V and J ends lost 1 base and 1 base respectively, with 14 bases between them. The V gene's germline CDR1 is MGHDK and CDR2 SYGVNS. CDR3 DNA: TGTGCCAGCAGTGAATTCATGGGGCCAGGGTCCTACAATGAGCAGTTCTTC. Translating it yields CASSEFMGPGSYNEQFF.

In this sample, this clonotype turned up many times. The gene calls are TRBV3-1 and TRBJ2-5; no definite D call. V was pared by 0 bases and J by 5 bases, with 1 base between. Per the germline V gene, CDR1 is LGHDT and CDR2 is YNNKEL (reference sequence). This CDR3 comprises 11 residues. The CDR3 loop reads CASSQEETQYF. As DNA, the CDR3 is TGTGCCAGCAGCCAAGAGGAGACCCAGTACTTC.

This clonotype was seen ten or more times. The V gene is TRBV7-3, the J gene TRBJ2-1; D possibly corresponds to TRBD2 (6 bases). The CDR3 is 12 amino acids. Per the germline V gene, CDR1 is SGHTA and CDR2 is FQGTGA. V gave up 11 bases and J gave up 4 bases, with 12 bases separating them. CDR3 coding DNA: TGTGCCTCGGGAGAATCTTACAATGAGCAGTTCTTC. Translation: CASGESYNEQFF.

The V and J genes are TRBV5-1 and TRBJ2-5, with D perhaps TRBD2 (5 bases). Trimming cost V 3 bases and J 2 bases, with 14 bases left between them. The CDR3 spans 15 residues. Germline loops: CDR1 SGHRS, CDR2 YFSETQ. The CDR3 nucleotides are TGCGCCAGCAGCTCAAAGCGGCTTGGGCAAGAGACCCAGTACTTC. As protein: CASSSKRLGQETQYF. Full variable domain (missing parts from reference TRBV5-1 and TRBJ2-5): KAGVTQTPRYLIKTRGQQVTLSCSPISGHRSVSWYQQTPGQGLQFLFEYFSETQRNKGNFPGRFSGRQFSNSRSEMNVSTLELGDSALYLCASSSKRLGQETQYFGPGTRLLVL.

This clonotype was picked up many times. The J gene is TRBJ2-1, the V gene TRBV12-3 or TRBV12-4, with D perhaps matching TRBD2 (6 bases). Deletions cut 5 bases from V and 9 bases from J, with 17 bases between. This CDR3 has 14 amino acids. The CDR3 region has the DNA TGTGCCAGCAGTCCATCCGGGACTCGGGGTGAGCAGTTCTTC. Translated: CASSPSGTRGEQFF.

For this clonotype: This clone may be a read error of a much larger clone one base away. This chain uses TRBV27 with TRBJ2-1, with a possible D match to TRBD2 (6 bases). Per germline, CDR1 MNHEY and CDR2 SMNVEV (reference sequence). The CDR3 is made up of 12 amino acids. CDR3 DNA sequence: TGTGCCAACAGTTTGGGCGGGGAGAAGCAGTTCTTC. Protein product: CANSLGGEKQFF.

This clonotype appeared many times. The chain joins TRBV21-1 to TRBJ2-7; the table's D call of TRBD2 was not tested on the DNA. TRBV21-1 is described as a pseudogene. CDR3 size: 18 residues. The CDR3 DNA is TGTGCCAGCAGCAAAGCGCTTTCTAGAGGGGTTAGCTCCTACGAGCAGTACTTC. Amino acids: CASSKALSRGVSSYEQYF.

This clonotype appeared many times. The chain has TRBV29-1 and TRBJ2-7; D may match TRBD1 or TRBD2 (5 bases each). CDR1 SQVTM and CDR2 ANQGSEA come from the germline V gene. V lost 8 bases, J lost 2 bases, and 10 bases lay in between. This CDR3 region has 11 residues. DNA of the CDR3: TGCAGCATAATGGGACCCTACGAGCAGTACTTC. This gives the protein CSIMGPYEQYF.

This clonotype was seen repeatedly, ten times or more. This chain connects TRBV7-9 to TRBJ2-3; TRBD1 matches at 11 bases. The CDR3 length is 16 residues. Germline trimming cut 5 bases from V and 2 bases from J; bases unmatched to any gene: 6. Germline V gene lookup returns CDR1 SEHNR and CDR2 FQNEAQ (reference sequence). CDR3 DNA sequence: TGTGCCAGCAGCCCGCGGACAGGGGGCCCCACAGATACGCAGTATTTT. It is translated as CASSPRTGGPTDTQYF. Supplemented by reference TRBV7-9 and TRBJ2-3, the full variable domain reads DTGVSQNPRHKITKRGQNVTFRCDPISEHNRLYWYRQTLGQGPEFLTYFQNEAQLEKSRLLSDRFSAERPKGSFSTLEIQRTEQGDSAMYLCASSPRTGGPTDTQYFGPGTRLTVL.

This clonotype was seen repeatedly, ten times or more. The CDR3 bases are TGTGCCAGCAGTTGGACCTTGGGTCAGCCCCAGCATTTT. Encoded protein: CASSWTLGQPQHF. This chain uses TRBV28 with TRBJ1-5; no definite D call. The germline gives CDR1 MDHEN, CDR2 SYDVKM. This CDR3 is 13 amino acids long. The V end lost 4 bases, the J end lost 6 bases, and 10 bases lay between the germline ends.

This clonotype was picked up many times. The genes are TRBV5-1 and TRBJ2-6; D ambiguous. The CDR3 loop spans 17 amino acids. CDR1 is SGHRS, CDR2 YFSETQ, per germline. V gave up 4 bases and J gave up 0 bases, with 14 bases separating them. The CDR3 loop is CASSPRPPGSGANVLTF. CDR3 DNA: TGCGCCAGCAGCCCCCGGCCCCCCGGCTCTGGGGCCAACGTCCTGACTTTC.

This clonotype was observed at least ten times. The junction and the germline gene differ at one end; a read error may be behind it. The gene calls are TRBV5-1 and TRBJ1-2; possible D gene TRBD1, 5 bases. CDR3 size: 14 residues. Per germline, CDR1 SGHRS and CDR2 YFSETQ. Written as DNA, the CDR3 is TGTGCCAGCTCACCAGGCCAGGGCCCTTATGGCTACACCTTC. Amino acids: CASSPGQGPYGYTF.

This clonotype has ten or more counts. The rearrangement links TRBV6-5 to TRBJ2-5, with D perhaps being TRBD1 or TRBD2 (5 bases each). Germline-derived CDR1 and CDR2 are MNHEY and SVGAGI. There are 13 residues in the CDR3. Trimming pared 7 bases from V and 6 bases from J, leaving 15 bases between. The CDR3 DNA is TGTGCCAGCACCGGGACGTCCGAGAAGACCCAGTACTTC. It translates to CASTGTSEKTQYF.

This clonotype was seen ten or more times. The chain joins TRBV11-2 to TRBJ2-7; TRBD2 agrees at 11 bases. The CDR3 runs 15 residues. Germline CDR1 reads SGHAT; CDR2 reads FQNNGV. V lost 3 bases to trimming and J lost 4 bases; unmatched junction nucleotides: 5. The CDR3 nucleotides are TGTGCCAGCAGCTTCTCCGGGACTAGCGGTTACGAGCAGTACTTC. Translating it yields CASSFSGTSGYEQYF.

This clonotype showed up many times. The rearrangement uses TRBV28 and TRBJ2-5, with D perhaps TRBD1 (6 bases). The CDR3 covers 14 residues. Germline-derived CDR1 and CDR2 are MDHEN and SYDVKM. The V and J ends lost 2 bases and 5 bases respectively, with 12 bases between them. CDR3 DNA sequence: TGTGCCAGCAGTTTAATAGGGGGTTGGGAGACCCAGTACTTC. Translation: CASSLIGGWETQYF.

This chain uses TRBV18 with TRBJ2-2; TRBD2 is a possible D gene (6 bases). The CDR3 length is 14 residues. Germline lookup yields CDR1 KGHSH and CDR2 LQKENI. The V end lost 3 bases, the J end lost 4 bases, and 9 bases lay between the germline ends. CDR3 in amino acids: CASSPWDSTGELFF. CDR3 sequence (DNA): TGTGCCAGCTCACCCTGGGACTCCACCGGGGAGCTGTTTTTT.

This clonotype was observed at least ten times. V usage is TRBV15 and J usage is TRBJ1-1, with 8 nucleotides matching TRBD1. V shed 3 bases, J shed 4 bases, and the junction held 4 bases outside the gene matches. Germline V gene data show CDR1 as LNHNV and CDR2 as YYDKDF (reference sequence). The CDR3 is 14 amino acids. DNA of the CDR3: TGTGCCACCAGCAGCCGACAGGGGACCACTGAAGCTTTCTTT. Its translation is CATSSRQGTTEAFF.

In its sample, this clonotype was seen many times. The chain links TRBV5-1 to TRBJ1-2, with 8 bases aligning to TRBD1. The trim removed 0 bases at V and 4 bases at J, leaving 11 bases unmatched. The germline gives CDR1 SGHRS, CDR2 YFSETQ. CDR3 length: 17 residues. In DNA, the CDR3 is TGCGCCAGCAGCTTGGAATACGGGACAGGTTGGGCCTATGGCTACACCTTC. Residues: CASSLEYGTGWAYGYTF.

This clonotype turned up a few times. The chain has TRBV7-9 and TRBJ2-2, with TRBD1 matching 9 bases. There are 17 residues in the CDR3. Trimming took 6 bases from V and 5 from J; bases not matched to a gene: 13. Germline V CDR1 and CDR2: SEHNR, FQNEAQ (reference sequence). The DNA for the CDR3 is TGTGCCAGCAGTTTCTGGCCGGGACAGGGTGGTACCGGGGAGCTGTTTTTT. Amino acid sequence: CASSFWPGQGGTGELFF.

In this sample, this clonotype turned up many times. The rearrangement joins TRBV7-8 to TRBJ2-1; a weak D match, TRBD2 (5 bases). This CDR3 region has 12 residues. CDR1 and CDR2 from the germline V gene are SGHVS and FQNEAQ. Trimming shortened V by 1 base and J by 10 bases, and 8 bases separated the two germline ends. CDR3 protein: CASSLGTQEQFF. The CDR3 coding sequence is TGTGCCAGCAGCTTAGGGACTCAGGAGCAGTTCTTC. Using reference TRBV7-8 and TRBJ2-1 for the parts outside the CDR3, the full variable domain is GAGVSQSPRYKVAKRGQDVALRCDPISGHVSLFWYQQALGQGPEFLTYFQNEAQLDKSGLPSDRFFAERPEGSVSTLKIQRTQQEDSAVYLCASSLGTQEQFFGPGTRLTVL.